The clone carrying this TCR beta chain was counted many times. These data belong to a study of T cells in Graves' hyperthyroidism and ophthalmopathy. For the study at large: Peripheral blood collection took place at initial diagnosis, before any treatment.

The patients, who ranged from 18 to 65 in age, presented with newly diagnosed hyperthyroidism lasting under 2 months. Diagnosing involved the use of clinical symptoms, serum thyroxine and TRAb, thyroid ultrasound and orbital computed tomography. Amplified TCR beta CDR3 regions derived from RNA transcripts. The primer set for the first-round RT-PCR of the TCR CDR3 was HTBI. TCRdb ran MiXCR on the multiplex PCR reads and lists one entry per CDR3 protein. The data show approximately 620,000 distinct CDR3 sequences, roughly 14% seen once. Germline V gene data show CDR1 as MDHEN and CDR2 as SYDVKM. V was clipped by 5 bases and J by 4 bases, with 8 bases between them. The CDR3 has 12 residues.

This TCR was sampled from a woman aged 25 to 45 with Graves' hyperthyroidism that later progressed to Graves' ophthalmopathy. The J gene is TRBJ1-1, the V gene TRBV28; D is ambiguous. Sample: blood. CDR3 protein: CASSIRRTEAFF. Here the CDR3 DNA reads TGTGCCAGCAGTATCAGACGCACTGAAGCTTTCTTT.